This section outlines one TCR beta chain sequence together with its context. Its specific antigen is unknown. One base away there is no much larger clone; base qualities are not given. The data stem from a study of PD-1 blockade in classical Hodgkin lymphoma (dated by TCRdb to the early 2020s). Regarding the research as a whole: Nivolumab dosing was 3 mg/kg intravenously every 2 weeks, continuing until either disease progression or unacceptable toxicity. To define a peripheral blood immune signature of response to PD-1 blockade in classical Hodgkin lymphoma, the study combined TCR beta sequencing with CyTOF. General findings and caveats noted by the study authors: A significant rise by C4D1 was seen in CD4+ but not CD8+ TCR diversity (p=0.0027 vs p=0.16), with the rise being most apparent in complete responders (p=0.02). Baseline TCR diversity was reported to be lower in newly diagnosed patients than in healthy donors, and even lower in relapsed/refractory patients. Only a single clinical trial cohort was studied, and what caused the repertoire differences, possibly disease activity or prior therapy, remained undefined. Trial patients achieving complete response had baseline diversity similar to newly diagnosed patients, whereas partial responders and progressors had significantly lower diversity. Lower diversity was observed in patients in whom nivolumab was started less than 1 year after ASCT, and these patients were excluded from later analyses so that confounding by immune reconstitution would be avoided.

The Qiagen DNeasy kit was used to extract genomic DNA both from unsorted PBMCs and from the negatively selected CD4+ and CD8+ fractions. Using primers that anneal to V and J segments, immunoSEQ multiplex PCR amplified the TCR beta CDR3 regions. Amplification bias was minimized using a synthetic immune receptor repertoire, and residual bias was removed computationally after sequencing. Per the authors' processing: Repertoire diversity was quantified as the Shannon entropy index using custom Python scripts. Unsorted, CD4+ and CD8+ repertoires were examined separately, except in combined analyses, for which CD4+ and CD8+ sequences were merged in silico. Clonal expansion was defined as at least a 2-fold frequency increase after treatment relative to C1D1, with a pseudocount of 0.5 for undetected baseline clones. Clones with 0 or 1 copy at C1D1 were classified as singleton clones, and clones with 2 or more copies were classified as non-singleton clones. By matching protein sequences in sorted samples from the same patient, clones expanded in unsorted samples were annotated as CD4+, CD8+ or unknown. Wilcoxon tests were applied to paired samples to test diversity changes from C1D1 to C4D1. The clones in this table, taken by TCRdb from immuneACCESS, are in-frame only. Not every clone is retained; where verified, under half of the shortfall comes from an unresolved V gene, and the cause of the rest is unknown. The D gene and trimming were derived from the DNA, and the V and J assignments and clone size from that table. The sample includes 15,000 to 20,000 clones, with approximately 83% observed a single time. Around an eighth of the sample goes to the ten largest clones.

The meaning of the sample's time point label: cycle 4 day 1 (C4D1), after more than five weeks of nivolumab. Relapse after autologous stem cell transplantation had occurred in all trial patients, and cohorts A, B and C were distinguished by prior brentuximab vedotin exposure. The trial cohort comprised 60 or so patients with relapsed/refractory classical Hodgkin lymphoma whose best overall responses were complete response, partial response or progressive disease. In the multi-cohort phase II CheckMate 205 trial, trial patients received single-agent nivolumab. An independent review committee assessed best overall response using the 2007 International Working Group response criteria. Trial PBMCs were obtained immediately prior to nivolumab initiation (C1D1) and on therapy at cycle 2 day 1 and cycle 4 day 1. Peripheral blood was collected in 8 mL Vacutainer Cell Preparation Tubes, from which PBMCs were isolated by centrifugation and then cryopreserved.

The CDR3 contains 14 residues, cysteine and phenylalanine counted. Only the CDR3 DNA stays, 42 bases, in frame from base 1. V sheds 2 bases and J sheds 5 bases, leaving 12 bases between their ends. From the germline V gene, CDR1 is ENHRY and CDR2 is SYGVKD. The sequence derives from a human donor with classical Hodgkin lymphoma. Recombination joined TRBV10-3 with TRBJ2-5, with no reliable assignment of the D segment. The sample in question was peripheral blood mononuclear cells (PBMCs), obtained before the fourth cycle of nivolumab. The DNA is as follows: TGTGCCATCAGTGAGGGGATGATAAGGGAGACCCAGTACTTC. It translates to CAISEGMIRETQYF.